These T cell receptor beta chains were read from a single sample in a study of shared clonotypes between healthy human individuals. Measured with immunoSEQ multiplex PCR; TCRdb has only the in-frame clones, and not every one. Of roughly 680,000 clones listed, roughly 72% are singletons. Sequencing was performed on memory CD4+ T cells sorted from blood. These TCRs come from a woman aged 25 to 39 in good health. CDR3s include the opening cysteine and the closing phenylalanine or tryptophan.

V: TRBV2
J: TRBJ1-1
CDR3: CASSAGQGKHSEAFF

V: TRBV2
J: TRBJ2-7
CDR3: CASVYRAGKDEQYF

V: TRBV19
J: TRBJ2-1
CDR3: CASSLGSRLYNEQFF

V: TRBV7-9
J: TRBJ2-3
CDR3: CASSSSWQGPDTQYF

V: TRBV7-9
J: TRBJ1-2
CDR3: CASSFGGWDYGYTF

V: TRBV27
J: TRBJ2-7
CDR3: CASSPQPAYEQYF

V: TRBV28
J: TRBJ1-4
CDR3: CASSSPGAGEKLFF

V: TRBV11-2
J: TRBJ2-1
CDR3: CASSLGLYNEQFF

V: TRBV29-1
J: TRBJ2-5
CDR3: CSVVFRGLRETQYF

V: TRBV9
J: TRBJ2-7
CDR3: CASSATPTASYEQYF

V: TRBV4-1
J: TRBJ1-1
CDR3: CASSQATEAFF

V: TRBV28
J: TRBJ2-1
CDR3: CASKGQGGRYNEQFF

V: TRBV27
J: TRBJ1-1
CDR3: CASSLADSTMNTEAFF

V: TRBV2
J: TRBJ2-1
CDR3: CATNRDSYNEQFF

V: TRBV7-2
J: TRBJ2-1
CDR3: CASSSYLENEQFF

V: TRBV28
J: TRBJ2-1
CDR3: CASSLVGEPYNEQFF

V: TRBV19
J: TRBJ2-1
CDR3: CASSIGGSSSYNEQFF

V: TRBV18
J: TRBJ1-5
CDR3: CASSRVPGQPNQPQHF

V: TRBV5-4
J: TRBJ1-2
CDR3: CASSQGGQTVYGYTF

V: TRBV4-2
J: TRBJ2-5
CDR3: CASSQLPNEVETQYF

V: TRBV19
J: TRBJ2-3
CDR3: CASSIMGADTQYF

V: TRBV5-1
J: TRBJ2-3
CDR3: CASSLGQELDTQYF

V: TRBV5-1
J: TRBJ2-7
CDR3: CASSLSLAAYEQYF

V: TRBV19
J: TRBJ2-7
CDR3: CASSIGTSGTYEQYF

V: TRBV7-2
J: TRBJ1-5
CDR3: CASSLGTASNQPQHF

V: TRBV27
J: TRBJ2-5
CDR3: CASSPARGAAGSETQYF

V: TRBV14
J: TRBJ2-3
CDR3: CASSQQGIDTQYF

V: TRBV18
J: TRBJ2-7
CDR3: CASSPPLAGASYEQYF

V: TRBV9
J: TRBJ2-1
CDR3: CASSVGSGASNEQFF

V: TRBV2
J: TRBJ2-7
CDR3: CASSGRSYRGLAGGRSNEQYF

V: TRBV6-1
J: TRBJ2-5
CDR3: CASKSGQLETQYF

V: TRBV7-3
J: TRBJ2-5
CDR3: CASSQGVPTQYF

V: TRBV5-1
J: TRBJ2-7
CDR3: CASSRQGIDEQYF

V: TRBV5-1
J: TRBJ2-3
CDR3: CASSLLGRASDTQYF

V: TRBV28
J: TRBJ1-5
CDR3: CASSLSGIGQPQHF

V: TRBV19
J: TRBJ2-5
CDR3: CASRQGGETQYF

V: TRBV28
J: TRBJ1-5
CDR3: CASRETNQPQHF

V: TRBV18
J: TRBJ1-1
CDR3: CASSPNSGNTEAFF

V: TRBV28
J: TRBJ1-2
CDR3: CASAKGQLGYGYTF

V: TRBV14
J: TRBJ2-7
CDR3: CASSRSGTASYEQYF

V: TRBV28
J: TRBJ2-1
CDR3: CASSFVLAGIGEQFF

V: TRBV27
J: TRBJ2-3
CDR3: CASSGTSGTQYF

V: TRBV27
J: TRBJ2-3
CDR3: CASSLSGVLAGDTDTQYF

V: TRBV5-1
J: TRBJ1-3
CDR3: CASSLPTGSSGNTIYF

V: TRBV10-3
J: TRBJ1-3
CDR3: CASQTGVSGNTIYF

V: TRBV18
J: TRBJ2-3
CDR3: CASSPFSGSTDTQYF

V: TRBV13
J: TRBJ2-5
CDR3: CASSPIAGGGETQYF

V: TRBV19
J: TRBJ2-1
CDR3: CASMEYGGEQFF